This TCR beta chain came from a study of shared clonotypes between healthy human individuals. As to this clone: Its antigen is unknown.

The repertoire was sequenced with immunoSEQ multiplex PCR; TCRdb's copy has only in-frame clones and lacks some. The sample lists around 500,000 clones, 60% to 85% occurring once. Broader study findings: A small donor pool kept down the genetic and exposure-history diversity that was represented.

The origin of this receptor is a woman in her thirties or forties in good health. Some clones in this sample may be carry-over from other donors' samples. Sequencing used PBMCs.

In DNA, the CDR3 is TGTGCCAGCAGTCCAACCGGGACAGGCTACGAGCAGTACTTC. Residues: CASSPTGTGYEQYF. This chain links TRBV7-9 with TRBJ2-7; 8 bases line up with TRBD1. Germline CDR1 and CDR2: SEHNR and FQNEAQ (reference sequence). The V and J ends lost 6 bases and 3 bases, in that order; junction bases with no gene match: 7. This CDR3 is built from 14 residues.